The rows below give T cell receptor beta chains drawn from one sample of a study of control samples from healthy donors and cancer patients. Produced via immunoSEQ multiplex PCR; TCRdb's table is partial and in-frame only. The data contain 160,000 or so clones, 93% of them seen just once; the ten biggest clones take up under 2.5%. Sequenced material: blood. These receptors all come from a man in his fifties or sixties in good health. CDR3s include the opening cysteine and the closing phenylalanine or tryptophan. A D gene is named only where the DNA matches it firmly. Where a row states a size, it is once, few, many or the class of an expanded clone; other rows omit it.

TRBD1 | 14 | TRBJ1-2 | - | TRBV4-2 | TGTGCCAGCAGCCAATCAGGGGGCGGCTATGGCTACACCTTC | CASSQSGGGYGYTF
TRBD1 | 15 | TRBJ1-5 | - | TRBV7-8 | TGTGCCAGCAGCTTAGTGGCAGGGGGCCATCAGCCCCAGCATTTT | CASSLVAGGHQPQHF
TRBD2 | 13 | TRBJ2-3 | - | TRBV2 | TGTGCCATACTAGCGGTTAGCACAGATACGCAGTATTTT | CAILAVSTDTQYF
TRBD2 | 17 | TRBJ2-5 | - | TRBV5-1 | TGCGCCAGCAGCATAAGGACTAGCGGGAGGGCCGGGGAGACCCAGTACTTC | CASSIRTSGRAGETQYF
- | 15 | TRBJ1-1 | - | TRBV18 | TGTGCCAGCTCAAGAACAGGGCAGGTGAACACTGAAGCTTTCTTT | CASSRTGQVNTEAFF
- | 13 | TRBJ1-4 | - | TRBV16 | TGTGCCAGCAGCCAACCAACTAATGAAAAACTGTTTTTT | CASSQPTNEKLFF
TRBD1 | 21 | TRBJ1-3 | - | TRBV4-1 | TGCGCCAGCAGCTCCCGTGCCCAATCGCGGGACAGGGGGTTGGTTGGAAACACCATATATTTT | CASSSRAQSRDRGLVGNTIYF
TRBD1 | 15 | TRBJ1-1 | - | TRBV15 | TGTGCCACCAGCAGTAGGGACAGAGGGAACACTGAAGCTTTCTTT | CATSSRDRGNTEAFF
- | 14 | TRBJ2-3 | - | TRBV18 | TGTGCCAGCTCACCACCCGCGGCTACAGATACGCAGTATTTT | CASSPPAATDTQYF
- | 13 | TRBJ2-5 | - | TRBV4-1 | TGCGCCAGCAGCCCAAGACGGCGGGAGACCCAGTACTTC | CASSPRRRETQYF
TRBD2 | 17 | TRBJ2-1 | - | TRBV6-1 | TGTGCCAGCAGTGAAACGTTAAGCGGGAGGGCCTACAATGAGCAGTTCTTC | CASSETLSGRAYNEQFF
- | 13 | TRBJ2-3 | once | TRBV18 | TGTGCCAGCTCACTCATAATTCCAGATACGCAGTATTTT | CASSLIIPDTQYF
- | 13 | TRBJ1-5 | - | TRBV6-5 | TGTGCCAGCAGGTTGCAGAGCAATCAGCCCCAGCATTTT | CASRLQSNQPQHF
- | 15 | TRBJ2-5 | - | TRBV30 | TGTGCCTGGTCTCCCCCCCCGGCAGTACAAGAGACCCAGTACTTC | CAWSPPPAVQETQYF
- | 14 | TRBJ1-4 | - | TRBV5-1 | TGCGCCAGCAGCGGGTCGGTCGGTAATGAAAAACTGTTTTTT | CASSGSVGNEKLFF
- | 14 | TRBJ2-3 | - | TRBV2 | TGTGCCAGCAAGGGGAGTACTAGCACAGATACGCAGTATTTT | CASKGSTSTDTQYF
TRBD2 | 16 | TRBJ2-7 | - | TRBV4-2 | TGTGCCAGCAGCCAAGAAGCCACGGGAGGCGCTTACGAGCAGTACTTC | CASSQEATGGAYEQYF
TRBD1 | 12 | TRBJ2-1 | - | TRBV29-1 | TGCAGCGTCCAACAGGGGGAGGTTGAGCAGTTCTTC | CSVQQGEVEQFF
TRBD2 | 13 | TRBJ2-1 | few | TRBV28 | TGTGCCAGCCTGGGGACTAGCGTTACTGAGCAGTTCTTC | CASLGTSVTEQFF
- | 14 | TRBJ1-5 | few | TRBV3-1/TRBV3-2 | TGTGCCAGCAGCCAGGGATCGGGCAATCAGCCCCAGCATTTT | CASSQGSGNQPQHF
TRBD1 | 15 | TRBJ1-4 | - | TRBV30 | TGTGCCTGGAGTGTACAAGGGGGCGCGGGTGAAAAACTGTTTTTT | CAWSVQGGAGEKLFF
TRBD1 | 12 | TRBJ1-1 | - | TRBV7-3 | TGTGCCAGCAGCTTGACAGGGACTGAAGCTTTCTTT | CASSLTGTEAFF
TRBD1 | 15 | TRBJ1-6 | once | TRBV30 | TGTGCCTGGGTACAGGGGGCACCCTATAATTCACCCCTCCACTTT | CAWVQGAPYNSPLHF
TRBD1 | 16 | TRBJ2-7 | once | TRBV5-1 | TGCGCCAGCAGCCCGGATCCGGGGACAGGGGGGTACGAGCAGTACTTC | CASSPDPGTGGYEQYF
TRBD1 | 16 | TRBJ1-4 | - | TRBV19 | TGTGCCAGTAAGAGGGGACAGGGCTTAACTAATGAAAAACTGTTTTTT | CASKRGQGLTNEKLFF
- | 14 | TRBJ2-3 | - | TRBV18 | TGTGCCAGCTCACCTTCAGGAGGGACGAATACGCAGTATTTT | CASSPSGGTNTQYF
- | 15 | TRBJ2-2 | - | TRBV19 | TGTGCCAGCTTCACCCCCGACAGGAACACCGGGGAGCTGTTTTTT | CASFTPDRNTGELFF
- | 14 | TRBJ2-7 | once | TRBV3-1/TRBV3-2 | TGTGCCAGCAGCACTCAAGTTGGGTCCTACGAGCAGTACTTC | CASSTQVGSYEQYF
- | 13 | TRBJ1-5 | - | TRBV28 | TGTGCCAGCGGTTTACAGCTCAATCAGCCCCAGCATTTT | CASGLQLNQPQHF
TRBD1 | 15 | TRBJ1-4 | - | TRBV10-2 | TGCGCCAGCAGTGAGTCAGGGGGCCAATTGGTAAAACTGTTTTTT | CASSESGGQLVKLFF
TRBD2 | 16 | TRBJ2-3 | - | TRBV9 | TGTGCCAGCAGCATCGCGGGAGGCAGTTTTACGGATACGCAGTATTTT | CASSIAGGSFTDTQYF
TRBD1 | 13 | TRBJ1-1 | - | TRBV7-9 | TGTGCCAGCAGCTCACAGGGGTACACTGAAGCTTTCTTT | CASSSQGYTEAFF
- | 14 | TRBJ2-6 | - | TRBV3-1/TRBV3-2 | TGTGCCAGCAGCCAAGACCGACGGGCCAACGTCCTGACTTTC | CASSQDRRANVLTF
TRBD2 | 15 | TRBJ2-2 | - | TRBV5-4 | TGTGCCACCCGGATTAGCGGGAGGTTCACCGGGGAGCTGTTTTTT | CATRISGRFTGELFF
TRBD2 | 13 | TRBJ2-3 | - | TRBV28 | TGTGCCAGCGGAGCGGGAGTCTCAGATACGCAGTATTTT | CASGAGVSDTQYF
TRBD2 | 15 | TRBJ2-7 | - | TRBV28 | TGTGCCAGCACCGGACTAGCGGGAGGGTCCTACGAGCAGTACTTC | CASTGLAGGSYEQYF